A selection of T cell receptor beta chains follows, all from one sample in a study of regulatory T cells in long-lasting Graves disease. TCRdb reanalysed the multiplex PCR reads using MiXCR and keeps one entry per CDR3 protein. Here the sample spans 200,000 to 300,000 distinct CDR3 sequences, 20% being singletons. Source: peripheral blood mononuclear cells (PBMCs), taken at new diagnosis, from a patient treated with antithyroid drugs. Receptor source: a female donor with Graves disease. Both conserved end residues are part of each CDR3. D genes are given only for firm matches. Not every row has a clone size; where given, it reads once, few, many or a size class.

>few|-|TRBJ2-4|TRBV7-2
TGTGCCAGCAGCTTAGGCGGATGGTCTAGCGCCAAAAACATTCAGTACTTC
CASSLGGWSSAKNIQYF
>many|-|TRBJ2-5|TRBV7-2
TGTGCCAGCAGCTTACGTCTCAGACAAGAGACCCAGTACTTC
CASSLRLRQETQYF
>few|TRBD2|TRBJ2-7|TRBV30
TGTGCCTGGAAGAGGGGACTACCGGGGGAGCAGTACTTC
CAWKRGLPGEQYF
>few|TRBD2|TRBJ2-7|TRBV10-3
TGTGCCGTCGGACTAGCGGGGGGATCACGCTCCTACGAGCAGTACTTC
CAVGLAGGSRSYEQYF
>many|-|TRBJ1-3|TRBV5-5
TGTGCCAGCAGCTTGGATCGGGCTGGAAACACCATATATTTT
CASSLDRAGNTIYF
>many|-|TRBJ2-5|TRBV27
TGTGCCATCATTCACAGGCTAGACGGTGCTAAAGAGACCCAGTACTTC
CAIIHRLDGAKETQYF
>-|-|TRBJ2-7|TRBV7-9
TGTGCCAGCAGCTTAGTGCAGGAGTCCTACGAGCAGTACTTC
CASSLVQESYEQYF
>many|-|TRBJ1-5|TRBV6-1
TGTGCCAGCAGGGCAGGGTTGCAGCCCCAGCATTTT
CASRAGLQPQHF
>-|TRBD2|TRBJ2-7|TRBV11-3
TGTGCCAGCAGCACCCGGGGAGGGTATACCTACGAGCAGTACTTC
CASSTRGGYTYEQYF
>many|TRBD2|TRBJ2-2|TRBV7-9
TGTGCCAGCACGCCGGGACTAGGGGTGGTCGGGGAGCTGTTTTTT
CASTPGLGVVGELFF
>-|TRBD2|TRBJ2-7|TRBV27
TGTGCCAGCAGTTCCCCGGGAGGGACCGATGCCTACGAGCAGTACTTC
CASSSPGGTDAYEQYF
>-|-|TRBJ2-7|TRBV6-2/TRBV6-3
TGTGCCAGCAGTTACGGGACTCTGCTGAACGAGCAGTACTTC
CASSYGTLLNEQYF
>-|TRBD1|TRBJ1-1|TRBV5-1
TGCGCCAGCAGCTGGGACAGGGTTTCGGACACTGAAGCTTTCTTT
CASSWDRVSDTEAFF
>many|-|TRBJ1-6|TRBV27
TGTGCCAGCAGTCACCGGGATGATGGTTCACCCCTCCACTTT
CASSHRDDGSPLHF
>many|-|TRBJ2-2|TRBV24-1
TGTGCCACCAGTGATTCCCTGAAAGCGAACACCGGGGAGCTGTTTTTT
CATSDSLKANTGELFF
>many|-|TRBJ1-5|TRBV7-2
TGTGCCAGCAGCGTATGGGGGAATAGCAATCAGCCCCAGCATTTT
CASSVWGNSNQPQHF
>-|-|TRBJ2-2|TRBV12-3/TRBV12-4
TGTGCCAGCAGTTTAGGACAGATCGCGAACACCGGGGAGCCGTTTTTT
CASSLGQIANTGEPFF